This T cell receptor (beta chain) comes out of a study of shared clonotypes between healthy human individuals. Using immunoSEQ multiplex PCR, the repertoire was profiled, and TCRdb retains in-frame clones only, with some absent. The sample yields some 2,500,000 clones, more than 85% seen once. Whole-study findings and limits: In a handful of donors, around 5.5% of naive CD4 clonotypes appeared in common. Non-shared clonotypes were found to have lower generation probabilities than the clonotypes that were shared by all four of the sorted-subset donors.

CDR1 and CDR2 from the germline V gene are SGHRS and YFSETQ. Trimming took off 1 base at V and 8 bases at J, with 6 bases between the two ends. CDR3 length: 11 residues. Note on this clone: What it binds is not known.

Input material: naive CD4+ T cells from PBMCs. The sample's subset: CD45RA+ positively selected. The rearrangement joins TRBV5-1 to TRBJ1-1; D not resolved. The sequence was collected from a man younger than 30 in good health. Some clones in this sample may be carry-over from other donors' samples. The CDR3 is CASSLYDEAFF. CDR3 bases: TGCGCCAGCAGCTTGTATGACGAAGCTTTCTTT.